What follows is one TCR beta chain and its context. In the authors' methods: Estimation of nucleated cell counts relied on the amplification of reference gene primers. Data came from immunoSEQ multiplex PCR; TCRdb stores just in-frame clones and leaves some out. The V and J calls and clone size are taken from that table; D and trimming were inferred from the DNA. The sample lists some 490,000 clones, roughly 88% seen once, with under 4% in the top ten. V shed 0 bases, J shed 1 base, and the junction held 4 bases outside the gene matches. This CDR3 comprises 16 residues. Per the germline V gene, CDR1 is LGHNA and CDR2 is YSLEER. This specimen belongs to a study of blood T cell repertoires in COVID-19. Study-level background: Specimens from acute and convalescent COVID-19 originated in the United States, Italy and Spain. The analysed material was cDNA or gDNA that came from T cells, B-cell-depleted T cells, or PBMCs.

J is TRBJ2-3 and V is TRBV4-3; TRBD1 aligns across 7 bases. The material sequenced was peripheral blood. The clonotype was recovered from a human donor in a cohort sampled during active COVID-19. The CDR3 sequence is CASSQETGTGTDTQYF. The CDR3 DNA reads TGCGCCAGCAGCCAAGAGACCGGGACAGGCACAGATACGCAGTATTTT.